One sample yielded the 15 T cell receptor beta chains listed below, sequenced in a study of T-cell memory formation after mild COVID-19 (dated by TCRdb to the early 2020s). Receptor libraries were prepared by 5' RACE. TCRdb records Illumina NovaSeq 6000 as the sequencer. TCRdb handled the public reads itself, with Q25 trimming in fastp and clone calling in MiXCR, and kept productive beta chains. Rows are combined by CDR3 protein, so each entry shows the most common genes and DNA. The sample includes roughly 250,000 distinct CDR3 sequences, with 16% observed a single time. The leading ten clones occupy approximately 3.5% of the sample. The sample taken for sequencing was PBMCs or a T cell subset sorted from them (not recorded which). The source of these receptors is a man between 18 and 29 years old who had mild COVID-19 (a few samples of this study predate the infection). The sample titles of this study are shuffled in the database, so cell type and time point are left out; the donor was told from shared clones.

The rearrangement joins TRBV18 to TRBJ2-5, with D tentatively TRBD1 or TRBD2 (5 bases each). V dropped 3 bases and J dropped 1 base, with 12 bases sitting between them. Germline assignment: CDR1 KGHSH and CDR2 LQKENI. CDR3 length: 15 residues. Written as DNA, the CDR3 is TGTGCCAGCTCACCCCGGGACGCCAGCCAAGAGACCCAGTACTTC. Encoded protein: CASSPRDASQETQYF.

The genes are TRBV7-9 and TRBJ1-4; D is perhaps TRBD1 (5 bases). The germline CDR1 and CDR2 sequences are SEHNR and FQNEAQ (reference sequence). This CDR3 is built from 15 residues. V lost 6 bases to trimming and J lost 7 bases, with 18 bases between them. The CDR3 protein is CASSQAGEAGEKLFF. The CDR3 DNA follows: TGTGCCAGCAGTCAAGCGGGGGAGGCGGGTGAAAAACTGTTTTTT.

The J gene is TRBJ1-1, the V gene TRBV6-2 or TRBV6-3; no clear D gene. This CDR3 is 13 amino acids long. Germline V lookup: CDR1 MNHEY, CDR2 SVGEGT. Trimming cost V 8 bases and J 6 bases, with 16 bases left between them. CDR3 protein: CASLYGRYPEAFF. The CDR3 DNA is TGTGCCAGCCTCTACGGGCGTTATCCTGAAGCTTTCTTT.

In its sample, this clonotype was seen a few times. V gene TRBV6-5 combines with J gene TRBJ2-1, with 8 bases fitting TRBD1. Germline V CDR1 and CDR2: MNHEY, SVGAGI. The J segment lost 5 bases and the V segment lost 6 bases, leaving 9 bases of the junction unmatched. There are 15 residues in the CDR3. The CDR3 sequence: CASSSYGQGHNEQFF. CDR3 nucleotide sequence: TGTGCCAGCAGCTCCTACGGACAGGGCCACAATGAGCAGTTCTTC.

This chain connects TRBV4-1 to TRBJ1-2, with D possibly being TRBD1 (5 bases). The germline V and J ends were trimmed by 5 bases and 5 bases, with 18 bases remaining between them. The CDR3 totals 15 residues. CDR1 and CDR2 from the germline V gene are MGHRA and YSYEKL. CDR3 amino acids: CASSGLMEGRYGYTF. CDR3 in DNA: TGCGCCAGCAGCGGACTGATGGAGGGACGGTATGGCTACACCTTC.

This chain connects TRBV24-1 to TRBJ2-3; D is tentatively TRBD1 or TRBD2 (5 bases each). The CDR3 runs to 14 residues. Germline V CDR1 and CDR2: KGHDR, SFDVKD. V gave up 3 bases and J gave up 6 bases, with 12 bases separating them. The DNA for the CDR3 is TGTGCCACCAGTGATAGAGGGGCAGAGGATACGCAGTATTTT. Its protein product is CATSDRGAEDTQYF.

This chain connects TRBV7-2 to TRBJ2-3; no reliable D call. CDR3 length equals 13 residues. CDR1 is SGHTA, CDR2 FQGNSA, per germline. V dropped 1 base and J dropped 6 bases, with 8 bases sitting between them. CDR3 protein: CASSLGVRDTQYF. The CDR3 nucleotides read TGTGCCAGCAGCTTAGGGGTCCGGGATACGCAGTATTTT.

The sample holds many counts of this clonotype. The chain joins TRBV5-1 to TRBJ2-7; 10 bases agree with TRBD1. J gave up 4 bases and V 7 bases, and 5 bases lay outside the gene matches. This CDR3 spans 13 amino acids. CDR1 and CDR2 (germline): SGHRS, YFSETQ. The CDR3 region has the DNA TGCGCCAGCCGTCGGGACAGGGGTTACGAGCAGTACTTC. Translating it yields CASRRDRGYEQYF.

This chain links TRBV29-1 with TRBJ2-3, with D possibly TRBD1 on 5 matching bases. This CDR3 spans 13 amino acids. Germline loops: CDR1 SQVTM, CDR2 ANQGSEA. Trimming shortened V by 4 bases and J by 4 bases, and 12 bases separated the two germline ends. DNA for the CDR3: TGCAGCGTTGCTGGGCAAGGGGCAGATACGCAGTATTTT. It translates to CSVAGQGADTQYF.

In DNA form, the CDR3 reads TGCAGTGCGCCATTACAGGGCACGGAGACCCAGTACTTC. Its protein product is CSAPLQGTETQYF. This chain links TRBV20-1 with TRBJ2-5; TRBD1 might be the D (6 bases). This CDR3 region has 13 residues. V lost 6 bases, J lost 5 bases, and 16 bases lay in between. Germline V gene sequence: CDR1 DFQATT, CDR2 SNEGSKA (reference sequence).

This clonotype has only a few counts. The V call is TRBV20-1, the J call TRBJ1-2, with D uncertain. Deletions cut 6 bases from V and 7 bases from J, with 18 bases between. Germline V CDR1 and CDR2: DFQATT, SNEGSKA (reference sequence). There are 13 residues in the CDR3. CDR3 loop: CSANPFGPGGYTF. The CDR3 DNA reads TGCAGTGCCAACCCCTTCGGACCTGGTGGCTACACCTTC.

The sample holds a few counts of this clonotype. The chain carries TRBV12-3 or TRBV12-4 and TRBJ1-1; weak D call: TRBD1 (6 bases). Trimming pared 5 bases from V and 8 bases from J, leaving 15 bases between. The CDR3 extends over 13 amino acids. The CDR3, as DNA: TGTGCCAGCAGTCGGATGAGTACAGGGGAAGCTTTCTTT. It encodes CASSRMSTGEAFF.

The rearrangement links TRBV6-2 or TRBV6-3 to TRBJ2-7, with a weak D call TRBD1 (6 bases). Looked up from germline, CDR1 is MNHEY and CDR2 is SVGEGT. The CDR3 runs to 12 residues. V gave up 6 bases and J gave up 4 bases, with 10 bases separating them. The CDR3 sequence is CASRMQGYEQYV. The DNA of the CDR3 is TGTGCCAGCAGGATGCAGGGGTACGAGCAGTACGTC.

The V call is TRBV6-6, the J call TRBJ2-6, with D possibly matching TRBD1 (6 bases). CDR1 and CDR2 from the germline V gene are MNHNY and SVGAGI (reference sequence). The V and J ends lost 5 bases and 1 base respectively, with 9 bases between them. The CDR3 loop spans 15 amino acids. CDR3 nucleotides: TGTGCCAGCAGTAAACAGGGTTCTGGGGCCAACGTCCTGACTTTC. Translation gives CASSKQGSGANVLTF.

This clonotype was seen only a few times. The genes are TRBV5-1 and TRBJ2-6, with D maybe TRBD1 (5 bases). The CDR3 totals 14 residues. The ends were cut back, 0 bases at V and 10 bases at J, with 11 bases in the middle. In germline, CDR1 is SGHRS, CDR2 YFSETQ. CDR3 region: CASSLAPGSNVLTF. The CDR3 region has the DNA TGCGCCAGCAGCTTGGCCCCAGGGTCGAACGTCCTGACTTTC.